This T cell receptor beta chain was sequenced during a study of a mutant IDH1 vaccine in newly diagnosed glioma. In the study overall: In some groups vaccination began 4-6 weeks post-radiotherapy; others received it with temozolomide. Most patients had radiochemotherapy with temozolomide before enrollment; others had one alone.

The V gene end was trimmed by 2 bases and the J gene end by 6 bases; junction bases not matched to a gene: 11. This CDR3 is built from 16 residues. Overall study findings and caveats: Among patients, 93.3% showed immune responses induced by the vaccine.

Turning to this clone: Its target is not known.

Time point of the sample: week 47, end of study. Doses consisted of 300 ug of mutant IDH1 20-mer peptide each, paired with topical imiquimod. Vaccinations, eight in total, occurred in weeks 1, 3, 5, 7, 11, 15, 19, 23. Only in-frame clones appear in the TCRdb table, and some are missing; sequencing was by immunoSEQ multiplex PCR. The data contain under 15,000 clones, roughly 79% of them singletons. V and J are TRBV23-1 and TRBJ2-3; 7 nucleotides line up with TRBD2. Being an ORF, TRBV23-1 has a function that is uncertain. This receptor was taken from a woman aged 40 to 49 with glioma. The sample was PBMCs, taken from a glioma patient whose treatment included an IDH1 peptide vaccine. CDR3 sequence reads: CASSQVDRDYRDTQYF. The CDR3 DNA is TGCGCCAGCAGTCAAGTAGACCGGGACTATAGGGATACGCAGTATTTT.